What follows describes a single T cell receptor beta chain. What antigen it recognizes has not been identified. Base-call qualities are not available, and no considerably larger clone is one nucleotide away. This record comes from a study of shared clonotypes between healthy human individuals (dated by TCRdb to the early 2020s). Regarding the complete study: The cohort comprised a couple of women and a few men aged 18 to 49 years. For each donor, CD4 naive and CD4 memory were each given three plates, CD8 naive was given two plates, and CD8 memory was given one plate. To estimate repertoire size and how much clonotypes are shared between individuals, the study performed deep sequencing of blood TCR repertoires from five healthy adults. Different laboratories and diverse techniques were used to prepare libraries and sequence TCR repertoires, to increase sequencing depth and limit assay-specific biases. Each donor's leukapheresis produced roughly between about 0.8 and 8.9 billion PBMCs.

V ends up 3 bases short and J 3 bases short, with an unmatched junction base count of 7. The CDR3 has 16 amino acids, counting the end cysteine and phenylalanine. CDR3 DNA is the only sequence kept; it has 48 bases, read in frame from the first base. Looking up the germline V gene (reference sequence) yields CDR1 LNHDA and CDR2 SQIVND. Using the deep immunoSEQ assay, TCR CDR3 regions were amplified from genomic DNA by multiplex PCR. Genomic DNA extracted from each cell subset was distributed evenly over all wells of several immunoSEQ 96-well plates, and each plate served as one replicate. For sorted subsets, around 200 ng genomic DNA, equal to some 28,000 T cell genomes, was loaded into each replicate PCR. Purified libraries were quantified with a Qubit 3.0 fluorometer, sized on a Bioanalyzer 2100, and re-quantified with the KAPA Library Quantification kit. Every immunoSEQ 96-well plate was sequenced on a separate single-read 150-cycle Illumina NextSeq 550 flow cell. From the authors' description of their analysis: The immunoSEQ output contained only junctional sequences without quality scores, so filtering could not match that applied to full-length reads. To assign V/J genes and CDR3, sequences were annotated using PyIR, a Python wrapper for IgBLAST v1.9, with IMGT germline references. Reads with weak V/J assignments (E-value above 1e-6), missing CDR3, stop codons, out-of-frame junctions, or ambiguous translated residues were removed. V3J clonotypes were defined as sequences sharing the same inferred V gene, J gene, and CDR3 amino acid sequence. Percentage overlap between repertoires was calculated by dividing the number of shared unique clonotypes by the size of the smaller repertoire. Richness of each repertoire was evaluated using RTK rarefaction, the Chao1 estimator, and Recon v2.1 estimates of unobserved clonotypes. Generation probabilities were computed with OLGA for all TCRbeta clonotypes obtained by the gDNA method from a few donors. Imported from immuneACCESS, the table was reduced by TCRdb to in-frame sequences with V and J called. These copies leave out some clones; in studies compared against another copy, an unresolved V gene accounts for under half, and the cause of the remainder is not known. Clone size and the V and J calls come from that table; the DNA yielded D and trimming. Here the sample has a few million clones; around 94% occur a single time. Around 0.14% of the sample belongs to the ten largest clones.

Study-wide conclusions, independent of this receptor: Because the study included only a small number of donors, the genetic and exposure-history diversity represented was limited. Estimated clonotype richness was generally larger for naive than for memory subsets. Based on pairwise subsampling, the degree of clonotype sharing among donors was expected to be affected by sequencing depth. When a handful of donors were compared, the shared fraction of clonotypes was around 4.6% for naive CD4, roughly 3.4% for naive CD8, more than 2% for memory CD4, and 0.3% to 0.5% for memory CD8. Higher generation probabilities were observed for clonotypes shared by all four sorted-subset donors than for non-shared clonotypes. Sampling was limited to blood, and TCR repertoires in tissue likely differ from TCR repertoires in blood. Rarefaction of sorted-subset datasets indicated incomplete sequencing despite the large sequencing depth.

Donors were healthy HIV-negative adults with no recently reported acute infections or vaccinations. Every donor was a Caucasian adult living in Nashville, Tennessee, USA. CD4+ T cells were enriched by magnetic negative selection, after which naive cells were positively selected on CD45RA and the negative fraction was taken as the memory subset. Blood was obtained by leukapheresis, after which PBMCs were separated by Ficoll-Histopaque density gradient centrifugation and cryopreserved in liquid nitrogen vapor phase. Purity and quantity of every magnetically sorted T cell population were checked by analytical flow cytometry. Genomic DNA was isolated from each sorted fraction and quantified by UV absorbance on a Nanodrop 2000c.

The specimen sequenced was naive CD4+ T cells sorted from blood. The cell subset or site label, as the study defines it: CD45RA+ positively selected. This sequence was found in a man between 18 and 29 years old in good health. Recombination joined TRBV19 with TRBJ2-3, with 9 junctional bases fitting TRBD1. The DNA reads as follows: TGTGCCAGTAGTATCACAAACAGGGGGCAGACAGATACGCAGTATTTT. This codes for CASSITNRGQTDTQYF.